This T cell receptor beta chain emerged from a study of blood T cell repertoires in COVID-19. Study details: Italy, Spain and the United States were the sources of the convalescent and acute COVID-19 samples. Nucleic acid was either cDNA or gDNA, and it came from T cells, B-cell-depleted T cells, or PBMCs.

The CDR3 has 13 residues. V was shortened by 11 bases and J by 5 bases, with 16 bases between the two germline ends. From germline, CDR1 is MNHEY and CDR2 SMNVEV (reference sequence). Original methodology: Counts of nucleated cells, estimated from reference gene primer amplification, were obtained. The data were produced by immunoSEQ multiplex PCR, yet TCRdb's version contains in-frame clones alone and is incomplete. V, J and clone size derive from that table, while D and trimming were established from the DNA sequence. The table lists roughly 40,000 clones, around 83% of them singletons. Sequencing used peripheral blood. The rearrangement uses TRBV27 and TRBJ2-1; D gene ambiguous. The receptor was derived from a man aged 50-59 years in a cohort sampled during active COVID-19. DNA of the CDR3: TGTGCCTCGACTCGGTCGTGGGACAATGAGCAGTTCTTC. Protein sequence: CASTRSWDNEQFF.